This T cell receptor (beta chain) is drawn from a study of blood T cell repertoires in COVID-19. Overall study: Italy, Spain and the United States were the sources of the convalescent and acute COVID-19 samples. From T cells, B-cell-depleted T cells, or PBMCs came the material, which was cDNA or gDNA.

V gave up 0 bases and J gave up 1 base, with 7 bases separating them. This CDR3 has 14 amino acids. CDR1 and CDR2 (germline): LNHNV, YYDKDF (reference sequence). Original analysis: Amplification with reference gene primers provided the estimates of nucleated cell counts. The repertoire was sequenced with immunoSEQ multiplex PCR; TCRdb's copy has only in-frame clones and lacks some. V and J calls and clone size are as listed in that table; D and trimming were resolved from the DNA. The top ten clones hold 39% of a sample with under 85,000 clones, around four fifths of them seen once. The sequence derives from a man aged 80 or over with active or convalescent COVID-19. The chain couples TRBV15 to TRBJ2-7; tentatively, D is TRBD1 (6 bases). Source material: peripheral blood. The CDR3 protein is CATSRDTGSYEQYF. The CDR3 nucleotides are TGTGCCACCAGCAGAGACACAGGGTCCTACGAGCAGTACTTC.